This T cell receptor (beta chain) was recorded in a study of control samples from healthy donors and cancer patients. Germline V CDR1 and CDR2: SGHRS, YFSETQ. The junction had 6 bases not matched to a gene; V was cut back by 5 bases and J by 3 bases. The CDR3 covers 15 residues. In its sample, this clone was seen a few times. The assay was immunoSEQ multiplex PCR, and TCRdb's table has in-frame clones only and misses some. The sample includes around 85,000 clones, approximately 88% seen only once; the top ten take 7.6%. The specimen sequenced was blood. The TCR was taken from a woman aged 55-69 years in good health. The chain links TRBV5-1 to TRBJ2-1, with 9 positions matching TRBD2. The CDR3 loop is CASSPWTSDYNEQFF. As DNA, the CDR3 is TGCGCCAGCAGTCCTTGGACTAGCGACTACAATGAGCAGTTCTTC. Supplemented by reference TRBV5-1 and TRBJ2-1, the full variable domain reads KAGVTQTPRYLIKTRGQQVTLSCSPISGHRSVSWYQQTPGQGLQFLFEYFSETQRNKGNFPGRFSGRQFSNSRSEMNVSTLELGDSALYLCASSPWTSDYNEQFFGPGTRLTVL.